Below are 29 T cell receptor beta chains sequenced from a single sample in a study of blood T cell repertoires in COVID-19. Measured with immunoSEQ multiplex PCR; TCRdb has only the in-frame clones, and not every one. The repertoire includes some 150,000 clones, roughly four fifths of them detected once, and around 3% sits in the top ten. The sequencing sample was made of peripheral blood. These receptors came from a woman older than 75 with acute or convalescent COVID-19.

The V gene is TRBV10-3, the J gene TRBJ1-4; 8 bases line up with TRBD1. The V gene end was trimmed by 6 bases and the J gene end by 5 bases; junction bases not matched to a gene: 11. CDR1 is ENHRY and CDR2 is SYGVKD in the germline V gene. The CDR3 is 16 residues long. In DNA, the CDR3 is TGTGCCATCAGCCCTTCATCGACAGGGGAAAATGAAAAACTGTTTTTT. Amino acid sequence: CAISPSSTGENEKLFF.

This clone is a singleton in its sample. J is TRBJ2-2 and V is TRBV4-2, with 10 bases identical to TRBD1. CDR1 is LGHNA, CDR2 YNFKEQ, per germline. This CDR3 contains 16 residues. V shed 2 bases, J shed 3 bases, and the junction held 3 bases outside the gene matches. The CDR3 loop is CASSQRDRGDTGELFF. The CDR3 DNA reads TGTGCCAGCAGCCAACGGGACAGGGGAGACACCGGGGAGCTGTTTTTT.

In its sample, this clone was seen once. V is TRBV29-1 and J is TRBJ1-4; the D gene is possibly TRBD1 (6 bases). The CDR3 is 15 amino acids. Trimming left V 5 bases short and J 7 bases short, with 20 bases between. The germline gives CDR1 SQVTM, CDR2 ANQGSEA. CDR3 sequence (DNA): TGCAGCGTTCAAGTTTCGGGGACACGAAGTGAAAAACTGTTTTTT. Protein product: CSVQVSGTRSEKLFF.

V is TRBV3-1 (or the pseudogene TRBV3-2) and J is TRBJ1-2; 9 positions agree with TRBD1. CDR1 is LGHDT and CDR2 is YNNKEL in the germline V gene (reference sequence). The CDR3 has 15 residues. J lost 0 bases, V lost 4 bases, and 3 bases had no gene match. CDR3 residues: CASSPRDRANYGYTF. In DNA, the CDR3 is TGTGCCAGCAGCCCCCGGGACAGGGCTAACTATGGCTACACCTTC.

The chain employs TRBV4-2 and TRBJ2-1, with 8 nucleotides matching TRBD1. CDR3 length: 16 residues. Trimming cost V 0 bases and J 4 bases; bases outside gene matches: 5. The germline V gene has CDR1 LGHNA and CDR2 YNFKEQ. The DNA of the CDR3 is TGTGCCAGCAGCCAAGATAGGGGGACAGGATACAATGAGCAGTTCTTC. It yields the protein CASSQDRGTGYNEQFF.

J is TRBJ1-1 and V is TRBV11-2; D not certain. With 5 bases removed from V and 5 bases from J, the gap between germline ends came to 18 bases. Germline loops: CDR1 SGHAT, CDR2 FQNNGV. This CDR3 contains 15 residues. CDR3 sequence: CASSRGVVEGTEAFF. The CDR3, as DNA: TGTGCCAGCAGCCGTGGGGTAGTTGAGGGTACTGAAGCTTTCTTT.

The chain couples TRBV18 to TRBJ1-3; D is unclear. Germline lookup yields CDR1 KGHSH and CDR2 LQKENI. V was trimmed by 0 bases and J by 4 bases, leaving 7 bases between them. The length of the CDR3 is 14 residues. The CDR3 nucleotides read TGTGCCAGCTCACCACCGGCAGTAGGAAACACCATATATTTT. Translation gives CASSPPAVGNTIYF.

V is TRBV27 and J is TRBJ1-5, with 10 bases fitting TRBD1. Germline CDR1 reads MNHEY; CDR2 reads SMNVEV (reference sequence). V lost 6 bases to trimming and J lost 0 bases; unmatched junction nucleotides: 8. The CDR3 covers 17 residues. The CDR3 sequence: CASSSGQGGYSNQPQHF. CDR3 nucleotides: TGTGCCAGCAGCTCCGGACAGGGGGGTTATAGCAATCAGCCCCAGCATTTT.

The chain combines TRBV18 with TRBJ1-4; perhaps TRBD1 as D (5 bases). The germline V gene has CDR1 KGHSH and CDR2 LQKENI. V was pared by 0 bases and J by 8 bases, with 7 bases between. The CDR3 contains 13 residues. CDR3 bases: TGTGCCAGCTCACCACCGGGGGGGGAAAAACTGTTTTTT. Its protein product is CASSPPGGEKLFF.

The genes are TRBV4-1 and TRBJ1-6; D is perhaps TRBD1 (5 bases). The germline V gene has CDR1 MGHRA and CDR2 YSYEKL. The V and J ends lost 3 bases and 8 bases respectively, with 14 bases between them. The CDR3 sequence is 15 residues long. CDR3 sequence reads: CASSQEPTQDSPLHF. CDR3 coding DNA: TGCGCCAGCAGCCAGGAACCGACACAGGATTCACCCCTCCACTTT.

This chain links TRBV30 with TRBJ2-7, with 7 bases matching TRBD2. Germline V gives CDR1 GTSNPN, CDR2 SVGIG (reference sequence). V gave up 5 bases and J gave up 4 bases; unmatched junction bases: 2. This CDR3 has 11 residues. In DNA, the CDR3 is TGTGCCTGGCTCGGGGGGTACGAGCAGTACTTC. Translation: CAWLGGYEQYF.

The chain carries TRBV10-3 and TRBJ1-3; tentatively, D is TRBD1 (5 bases). V was clipped by 7 bases and J by 2 bases, with 15 bases between them. CDR3 size: 15 residues. The V gene's germline CDR1 is ENHRY and CDR2 SYGVKD. The CDR3 is CAIKLSGSAGNTIYF. In DNA, the CDR3 is TGTGCCATCAAGTTATCAGGGTCGGCTGGAAACACCATATATTTT.

The chain carries TRBV6-1 and TRBJ2-7; D unresolved. CDR3 length: 14 residues. Germline lookup yields CDR1 MNHNS and CDR2 SASEGT. The germline V and J ends were trimmed by 2 bases and 0 bases, with 8 bases remaining between them. The CDR3: CASSELRSSYEQYF. The CDR3 DNA follows: TGTGCCAGCAGTGAACTCCGCAGCTCCTACGAGCAGTACTTC.

This chain connects TRBV7-6 to TRBJ2-7; 9 nucleotides agree with TRBD2. V shed 1 base and J 6 bases; nucleotides not matched to a gene: 7. Germline-derived CDR1 and CDR2 are SGHVS and FNYEAQ. This CDR3 comprises 15 residues. CDR3 DNA: TGTGCCAGCAGCTTAGGGGCTAGCGGGGTTGGCGAGCAGTACTTC. Amino acids: CASSLGASGVGEQYF. Variable domain in full (rest from reference TRBV7-6 and TRBJ2-7): GAGVSQSPRYKVTKRGQDVALRCDPISGHVSLYWYRQALGQGPEFLTYFNYEAQQDKSGLPNDRFSAERPEGSISTLTIQRTEQRDSAMYRCASSLGASGVGEQYFGPGTRLTVT.

The chain joins TRBV19 to TRBJ2-5, with 7 bases lining up with TRBD1. The CDR3 length is 12 residues. V shed 10 bases, J shed 1 base, and the junction held 3 bases outside the gene matches. The V gene's germline CDR1 is LNHDA and CDR2 SQIVND (reference sequence). The CDR3 spells CATQGVQETQYF. The CDR3 bases are TGTGCCACCCAGGGGGTCCAAGAGACCCAGTACTTC.

CDR3 nucleotides: TGTGCCACTACGAACGATAGGGGGCGCCGTGAGCAGTTCTTC. Translating gives CATTNDRGRREQFF. The chain recombines TRBV10-3 with TRBJ2-1; 7 bases match TRBD1. This CDR3 contains 14 residues. Germline CDR1 reads ENHRY; CDR2 reads SYGVKD. Trimming cost V 10 bases and J 9 bases; bases outside gene matches: 15.

The CDR3 here is CASSSGQGYNSPLHF. As DNA, the CDR3 is TGTGCCAGCAGCTCGGGACAGGGCTATAATTCACCCCTCCACTTT. The chain has TRBV7-3 and TRBJ1-6; 9 nucleotides line up with TRBD1. The germline gives CDR1 SGHTA, CDR2 FQGTGA. The CDR3 is 15 residues long. Losses at the gene ends were 4 bases for V and 3 bases for J; bases not matched to a gene: 1.

This rearrangement joins TRBV6-5 to TRBJ1-1; D is unresolved. Looked up from germline, CDR1 is MNHEY and CDR2 is SVGAGI. V was pared by 7 bases and J by 4 bases, with 10 bases between. The CDR3 has 12 residues. CDR3 DNA: TGTGCCAGCATTTCTCCGGGCACTGAAGCTTTCTTT. The encoded protein is CASISPGTEAFF.

By sample share, this clone is medium-sized. The rearrangement uses TRBV9 and TRBJ1-2; D remains unclear. Between the trimmed V and J ends, which lost 3 bases and 4 bases, there was a span of 16 bases. The germline V gene has CDR1 SGDLS and CDR2 YYNGEE. The CDR3 has 15 residues. The DNA of the CDR3 is TGTGCCAGCAGCGGGGAGAGCCCCTTATTCTATGGCTACACCTTC. Protein product: CASSGESPLFYGYTF.

The chain carries TRBV18 and TRBJ2-1; 11 bases are shared with TRBD1. CDR1 is KGHSH, CDR2 LQKENI, per germline. The CDR3 has 20 residues. Trimming cost V 5 bases and J 0 bases; bases outside gene matches: 15. The CDR3 bases are TGTGCCAGCTCATCGACCGGGACAGGGGGTGCCCCTAGCTCCTACAATGAGCAGTTCTTC. It translates to CASSSTGTGGAPSSYNEQFF.

The genes are TRBV18 and TRBJ2-3; 8 nucleotides match TRBD1. The CDR3 extends over 18 amino acids. CDR1 and CDR2 from the germline V gene are KGHSH and LQKENI. V lost 1 base to trimming and J lost 0 bases; unmatched junction nucleotides: 9. The CDR3 DNA reads TGTGCCAGCTCACCACAACAAGGATGGACAGGGAGCACAGATACGCAGTATTTT. Amino acid sequence: CASSPQQGWTGSTDTQYF.

This chain connects TRBV11-3 to TRBJ1-4; D is ambiguous. Trimming took off 1 base at V and 8 bases at J, with 8 bases between the two ends. Per the germline V gene, CDR1 is SGHNT and CDR2 is YENEEA. The CDR3 consists of 13 residues. For the CDR3, the DNA is TGTGCCAGCAGCTTAGTTAACGGGGAAAAACTGTTTTTT. This encodes CASSLVNGEKLFF.

The rearrangement links TRBV7-8 to TRBJ2-2; 7 bases map to TRBD1. This CDR3 has 15 residues. The germline V gene encodes CDR1 SGHVS and CDR2 FQNEAQ. The trim removed 2 bases at V and 6 bases at J, leaving 6 bases unmatched. As DNA, the CDR3 is TGTGCCAGCAGCTTACAAGGGGGCAATGCCGGGGAGCTGTTTTTT. Translating it yields CASSLQGGNAGELFF.

Notes on this clone: This same CDR3 is encoded by further DNA sequences in the sample. The chain carries TRBV12-3 or TRBV12-4 and TRBJ1-1, with D possibly matching TRBD1 (5 bases). The CDR3 extends over 13 amino acids. V was pared by 6 bases and J by 0 bases, with 8 bases between. CDR3 amino acids: CASSRQLNTEAFF. CDR3 DNA: TGTGCCAGCAGCCGACAGTTGAACACTGAAGCTTTCTTT.

V is TRBV4-1 and J is TRBJ2-7, with a tentative D call TRBD1 (6 bases). V was pared by 0 bases and J by 3 bases, with 21 bases between. The length of the CDR3 is 18 residues. Germline lookup yields CDR1 MGHRA and CDR2 YSYEKL. CDR3 residues: CASSQENQPWGQSYEQYF. In DNA, the CDR3 is TGCGCCAGCAGCCAAGAGAACCAGCCGTGGGGGCAGAGCTACGAGCAGTACTTC.

In this sample, this clone turned up a few times. The chain is built from TRBV9 and TRBJ1-5; D gene uncertain. The V and J ends lost 0 bases and 2 bases respectively, with 6 bases between them. The CDR3 loop spans 14 amino acids. The germline V gene encodes CDR1 SGDLS and CDR2 YYNGEE. The CDR3, as DNA: TGTGCCAGCAGCGTAGGGTCAGGCAATCAGCCCCAGCATTTT. Encoded protein: CASSVGSGNQPQHF.

The V and J genes are TRBV2 and TRBJ1-3; D remains unclear. This CDR3 comprises 17 residues. Trimming shortened V by 5 bases and J by 2 bases, and 19 bases separated the two germline ends. CDR1 is SNHLY and CDR2 is FYNNEI in the germline V gene. The CDR3, as DNA: TGTGCCAGCAGTAACCCTGTGGCGGTGGGTGCTGGAAACACCATATATTTT. Its protein is CASSNPVAVGAGNTIYF.

The J gene is TRBJ1-5, the V gene TRBV19, with a possible D match to TRBD1 (5 bases). The CDR3 extends over 14 amino acids. Trimming took 11 bases from V and 0 from J, leaving 14 bases between them. Germline lookup yields CDR1 LNHDA and CDR2 SQIVND (reference sequence). The CDR3 here is CAGEQVFSNQPQHF. The DNA for the CDR3 is TGTGCCGGGGAACAGGTCTTTAGCAATCAGCCCCAGCATTTT.

The CDR3 DNA sequence: TGTGCCAGCAGTATGGAGTACTACGGGAACTATGGCTACACCTTC. Translation gives CASSMEYYGNYGYTF. The chain links TRBV6-5 to TRBJ1-2, with D uncertain. The CDR3 is made up of 15 amino acids. Trimming removed 5 bases from V and 2 bases from J, with 15 bases in between. CDR1 and CDR2 (germline): MNHEY, SVGAGI.